The 27 T cell receptor beta chains below were found in one sample sequenced in a study of shared clonotypes between healthy human individuals. The assay was immunoSEQ multiplex PCR, and TCRdb's table has in-frame clones only and misses some. The sample consists of about 490,000 clones, 79% of them appearing once. The sequencing sample was made of PBMCs. The receptors were gathered from a woman aged 40 to 50 in good health. Some clones in this sample may be carry-over from other donors' samples.

The chain combines TRBV5-1 with TRBJ2-7, with TRBD1 as a possible D gene (5 bases). V was cut by 4 bases and J by 7 bases, with 24 bases left in between. The CDR3 is 16 residues long. The germline CDR1 and CDR2 sequences are SGHRS and YFSETQ. The CDR3 region has the DNA TGCGCCAGCAGCCCCGGTGGGTCAGGGTCCTCCGGAGAGCAGTACTTC. It is translated as CASSPGGSGSSGEQYF.

With regard to this clone: This CDR3 is also generated by other DNA sequences in the sample. V is TRBV18 and J is TRBJ2-3, with D hard to call. The CDR3 is made up of 14 amino acids. Trimming cost V 3 bases and J 0 bases, with 7 bases left between them. CDR1 and CDR2 from the germline V gene are KGHSH and LQKENI. CDR3 coding DNA: TGTGCCAGCTCACCCCTGGACAGCACAGATACGCAGTATTTT. Protein product: CASSPLDSTDTQYF. Drawing the rest from reference TRBV18 and TRBJ2-3, the complete variable domain is NAGVMQNPRHLVRRRGQEARLRCSPMKGHSHVYWYRQLPEEGLKFMVYLQKENIIDESGMPKERFSAEFPKEGPSILRIQQVVRGDSAAYFCASSPLDSTDTQYFGPGTRLTVL.

The chain is built from TRBV10-3 and TRBJ2-5, with unresolved D. The V end lost 10 bases, the J end lost 4 bases, and 16 bases lay between the germline ends. Germline V lookup: CDR1 ENHRY, CDR2 SYGVKD. This CDR3 has 13 residues. The CDR3 region is CATQGWAGETQYF. DNA of the CDR3: TGTGCCACCCAAGGGTGGGCAGGAGAGACCCAGTACTTC.

Regarding this clone: Other DNA sequences in the sample encode the same CDR3. V is TRBV10-2 and J is TRBJ2-7; TRBD2 matches at 9 bases. The CDR3 length is 15 residues. Looked up from germline, CDR1 is WSHSY and CDR2 is SAAADI. After removal of 3 bases from V and 0 bases from J, the junction contained 3 bases not matched to a gene. The DNA for the CDR3 is TGCGCCAGCAGTGATAGTAGCGGGAGCTCCTACGAGCAGTACTTC. Translating it yields CASSDSSGSSYEQYF.

The V gene is TRBV19, the J gene TRBJ1-4; weak D call: TRBD1 (6 bases). Per the germline V gene, CDR1 is LNHDA and CDR2 is SQIVND (reference sequence). The CDR3 has 13 residues. V was trimmed by 6 bases and J by 7 bases, leaving 12 bases between them. CDR3 loop: CASRGAASEKLFF. The CDR3 DNA follows: TGTGCCAGTAGGGGGGCGGCGTCTGAAAAACTGTTTTTT.

Points on this clone: This likely reflects a read error, since a far larger clone is one base away. The chain combines TRBV5-1 with TRBJ2-1, with D possibly TRBD1 on 5 matching bases. Germline assignment: CDR1 SGHRS and CDR2 YFSETQ. Trimming took 0 bases from V and 12 from J, leaving 16 bases between them. This CDR3 has 14 residues. The CDR3 here is CASSLGLQVGGQFF. The CDR3 DNA sequence: TGCGCCAGCAGCTTGGGATTACAGGTCGGTGGGCAGTTCTTC.

Regarding this clone: This may stem from a read error, because a much larger clone lies one nucleotide away. The genes are TRBV4-3 and TRBJ2-3, with D unresolved. V lost 0 bases and J lost 1, with 5 bases in between. The CDR3 contains 14 residues. CDR1 and CDR2 from the germline V gene are LGHNA and YSLEER. Here the CDR3 reads CASSQDWGTDTQYF. The CDR3 DNA follows: TGCGCCAGCAGCCAAGATTGGGGCACAGATACGCAGTATTTT.

CDR3 sequence (DNA): TGCGCCAGCAGTATCCTAGCGGGGAACAATGAGCAGTTCTTC. Translation gives CASSILAGNNEQFF. This chain connects TRBV5-1 to TRBJ2-1, with 9 bases lining up with TRBD2. With 5 bases clipped from V and 5 bases from J, the junction kept 5 bases outside the gene matches. This CDR3 has 14 residues. Germline CDR1 reads SGHRS; CDR2 reads YFSETQ.

The rearrangement joins TRBV27 to TRBJ2-1; 7 bases agree with TRBD2. V lost 5 bases to trimming and J lost 9 bases; unmatched junction nucleotides: 16. Germline V gene lookup returns CDR1 MNHEY and CDR2 SMNVEV (reference sequence). CDR3 length: 16 residues. The CDR3 region is CASSKTSVITNFEQFF. The CDR3 DNA reads TGTGCCAGCAGTAAAACTAGCGTGATTACCAACTTTGAGCAGTTCTTC.

The rearrangement links TRBV28 to TRBJ2-3, with 8 bases identical to TRBD2. After removal of 5 bases from V and 4 bases from J, the junction contained 11 bases not matched to a gene. This CDR3 has 16 amino acids. The germline V gene has CDR1 MDHEN and CDR2 SYDVKM. CDR3 nucleotide sequence: TGTGCCAGCAGTCCCCATGGAGCGGGAGAATCAGATACGCAGTATTTT. Residues: CASSPHGAGESDTQYF.

V is TRBV7-9 and J is TRBJ1-1; 7 bases align to TRBD1. The V gene end was trimmed by 5 bases and the J gene end by 1 base; junction bases not matched to a gene: 7. The CDR3 extends over 15 amino acids. Germline V gives CDR1 SEHNR, CDR2 FQNEAQ (reference sequence). In nucleotides, the CDR3 is TGTGCCAGCAGCCCACAGGGGCGGGGGAACACTGAAGCTTTCTTT. It encodes CASSPQGRGNTEAFF.

V usage is TRBV5-1 and J usage is TRBJ2-3; D is perhaps TRBD1 (5 bases). Germline assignment: CDR1 SGHRS and CDR2 YFSETQ. Trimming pared 2 bases from V and 4 bases from J, leaving 11 bases between. The CDR3 consists of 14 residues. In DNA form, the CDR3 reads TGCGCCAGCAGCTTAGGTGCAGGGCCAGATACGCAGTATTTT. Residues: CASSLGAGPDTQYF.

The genes are TRBV5-1 and TRBJ1-2, with D perhaps matching TRBD1 (5 bases). The germline CDR1 and CDR2 sequences are SGHRS and YFSETQ. CDR3 length: 16 amino acids. V was cut by 3 bases and J by 6 bases, with 21 bases left in between. The CDR3 region has the DNA TGCGCCAGCAGCTCCCAGACAGAACTAAGTAAAGATGGCTACACCTTC. Translating gives CASSSQTELSKDGYTF. The entire variable domain, with the rest obtained from reference TRBV5-1 and TRBJ1-2, is as follows: KAGVTQTPRYLIKTRGQQVTLSCSPISGHRSVSWYQQTPGQGLQFLFEYFSETQRNKGNFPGRFSGRQFSNSRSEMNVSTLELGDSALYLCASSSQTELSKDGYTFGSGTRLTVV.

The V gene is TRBV27, the J gene TRBJ2-5; tentatively, D is TRBD2 (7 bases). This CDR3 spans 15 amino acids. Germline CDR1 is MNHEY and CDR2 is SMNVEV (reference sequence). V lost 7 bases and J 5 bases, leaving 20 bases between the germline ends. In DNA form, the CDR3 reads TGTGCCAGCACCCCGTACGGGGGGAGGGGGGAGACCCAGTACTTC. Translation: CASTPYGGRGETQYF.

J is TRBJ2-6 and V is TRBV2; possibly TRBD2 for D (6 bases). CDR1 and CDR2 (germline): SNHLY, FYNNEI. The CDR3 is made up of 17 amino acids. V was trimmed by 8 bases and J by 3 bases, leaving 20 bases between them. CDR3 bases: TGTGCCAGCGGTGTGGGACTGGTCGTGTTTGGGGCCAACGTCCTGACTTTC. Its protein is CASGVGLVVFGANVLTF.

The V gene is TRBV5-4, the J gene TRBJ2-3; D remains ambiguous. The V gene lost 2 bases and the J gene lost 4 bases, with 11 bases spanning the gap. From germline, CDR1 is SGHNT and CDR2 YYREEE (reference sequence). This CDR3 has 14 residues. CDR3 amino acids: CASSFFGPADTQYF. Written as DNA, the CDR3 is TGTGCCAGCAGCTTTTTCGGCCCGGCAGATACGCAGTATTTT.

The chain carries TRBV2 and TRBJ2-5, with a possible D match to TRBD2 (6 bases). Trimming cost V 4 bases and J 1 base, with 19 bases left between them. CDR3 length: 17 residues. From germline, CDR1 is SNHLY and CDR2 FYNNEI. The DNA for the CDR3 is TGTGCCAGCAGTGGTAGACTAGTATATCGATCCCAAGAGACCCAGTACTTC. Translation: CASSGRLVYRSQETQYF.

CDR3 region: CASSYVVGQPQHF. In DNA, the CDR3 is TGTGCCAGCAGTTACGTAGTCGGCCAGCCCCAGCATTTT. This chain uses TRBV6-6 with TRBJ1-5; D is ambiguous. The CDR3 loop spans 13 amino acids. Trimming cost V 2 bases and J 7 bases, with 9 bases left between them. Per the germline V gene, CDR1 is MNHNY and CDR2 is SVGAGI (reference sequence).

The DNA for the CDR3 is TGTGCCAGCAGCTTGATGGCAGGAACCTACGAGCAGTACTTC. Its translation: CASSLMAGTYEQYF. This chain connects TRBV5-4 to TRBJ2-7; D ambiguous. The length of the CDR3 is 14 residues. The V end was cut by 1 base, the J end by 2 bases, with 10 bases between. CDR1 SGHNT and CDR2 YYREEE come from the germline V gene (reference sequence).

V is TRBV28 and J is TRBJ2-7; TRBD2 aligns across 9 bases. The CDR3 is 13 residues long. Germline V gene sequence: CDR1 MDHEN, CDR2 SYDVKM. V dropped 7 bases and J dropped 1; count of bases not matched to a gene: 2. Here the CDR3 reads CASITSGSYEQYF. CDR3 sequence (DNA): TGTGCCAGCATAACTAGCGGGTCCTACGAGCAGTACTTC.

About this clone: The junction differs from germline at one of its ends, possibly a read error. CDR3 in DNA: TGTGCCACCACCTGGGAGGGAAGCACCATATATTTT. It specifies CATTWEGSTIYF. This sequence joins TRBV15 and TRBJ1-3; D gene uncertain. CDR3 length: 12 amino acids. Germline V lookup: CDR1 LNHNV, CDR2 YYDKDF (reference sequence).

The genes are TRBV15 and TRBJ2-3; D is uncertain. V lost 6 bases and J 2 bases, leaving 18 bases between the germline ends. The germline V gene has CDR1 LNHNV and CDR2 YYDKDF (reference sequence). The CDR3 is made up of 16 amino acids. CDR3 in amino acids: CATSGRAGRVTDTQYF. In DNA, the CDR3 is TGTGCCACCAGTGGGCGCGCAGGACGGGTCACAGATACGCAGTATTTT. Full variable domain (rest looked up from reference TRBV15 and TRBJ2-3): DAMVIQNPRYQVTQFGKPVTLSCSQTLNHNVMYWYQQKSSQAPKLLFHYYDKDFNNEADTPDNFQSRRPNTSFCFLDIRSPGLGDTAMYLCATSGRAGRVTDTQYFGPGTRLTVL.

This clone was recorded a few times. The chain links TRBV7-9 to TRBJ2-5; 13 positions agree with TRBD2. The trim removed 5 bases at V and 6 bases at J, leaving 6 bases unmatched. Germline V CDR1 and CDR2: SEHNR, FQNEAQ (reference sequence). This CDR3 comprises 15 residues. This chain's CDR3 is CASSLGLAGPKTQYF. CDR3 DNA: TGTGCCAGCAGCCTGGGACTAGCGGGACCTAAGACCCAGTACTTC. Looking up the rest from reference TRBV7-9 and TRBJ2-5 gives the full variable domain: DTGVSQNPRHKITKRGQNVTFRCDPISEHNRLYWYRQTLGQGPEFLTYFQNEAQLEKSRLLSDRFSAERPKGSFSTLEIQRTEQGDSAMYLCASSLGLAGPKTQYFGPGTRLLVL.

V usage is TRBV19 and J usage is TRBJ2-2; D is perhaps TRBD2 (7 bases). Trimming left V 10 bases short and J 4 bases short, with 16 bases between. Germline V gives CDR1 LNHDA, CDR2 SQIVND (reference sequence). The CDR3 spans 14 residues. CDR3 in amino acids: CATAGGGGTGELFF. The CDR3 coding sequence is TGTGCCACCGCTGGGGGGGGCGGCACCGGGGAGCTGTTTTTT.

The chain recombines TRBV28 with TRBJ2-1; D call uncertain. The ends were cut back, 6 bases at V and 3 bases at J, with 15 bases in the middle. The CDR3 is 15 amino acids. Germline CDR1 MDHEN, CDR2 SYDVKM. The CDR3 sequence: CASSFTPEIYNEQFF. The CDR3 nucleotides are TGTGCCAGCAGCTTCACCCCCGAGATCTACAATGAGCAGTTCTTC.

CDR3 DNA: TGCGCCAGCAGCCCGACAGGGGGGGTTGCTTACGAGCAGTACTTC. This sequence encodes CASSPTGGVAYEQYF. V usage is TRBV5-1 and J usage is TRBJ2-7; TRBD1 agrees at 9 bases. Germline V gene sequence: CDR1 SGHRS, CDR2 YFSETQ. The CDR3 contains 15 residues. After removal of 4 bases from V and 4 bases from J, the junction contained 9 bases not matched to a gene.

The chain couples TRBV7-2 to TRBJ2-3, with D maybe TRBD1 (6 bases). Trimming took off 0 bases at V and 2 bases at J, with 9 bases between the two ends. CDR1 and CDR2 (germline): SGHTA, FQGNSA. The CDR3 loop spans 15 amino acids. The CDR3: CASSLATGFTDTQYF. In DNA, the CDR3 is TGTGCCAGCAGCTTAGCCACAGGGTTCACAGATACGCAGTATTTT.